This TCR beta chain was recovered during a study of cytomegalovirus exposure and HLA in healthy donors. Study-wide results and caveats: Likely technical artifact: a cluster of highly shared sequence variants.

Germline loops: CDR1 SGHTA, CDR2 FQGNSA. V was clipped by 4 bases and J by 5 bases; unmatched bases: 6. This CDR3 has 16 amino acids. The primer mix had 60 Vbeta and 13 Jbeta primers. Assay: immunoSEQ multiplex PCR; the TCRdb copy retains only in-frame clones and omits some. The profile shows some 190,000 clones, approximately 88% of them singletons. As for this clone: Its cognate antigen is unknown.

This rearrangement joins TRBV7-2 to TRBJ2-2; 11 bases align to TRBD2. The sequence was collected from a boy between 2 and 15 years old in good health and CMV-seronegative. Sequenced: PBMCs. CDR3 DNA: TGTGCCAGCAGCTCGGGACTAGCGGTTCTAACCGGGGAGCTGTTTTTT. Amino acids: CASSSGLAVLTGELFF.